Presented here are 13 T cell receptor beta chains from one specimen sequenced in a study of T-cell memory formation after mild COVID-19. TCRdb re-called the 5' RACE reads with MiXCR, one entry per CDR3 protein. Of about 320,000 distinct CDR3 sequences in the sample, roughly an eighth were seen once. The sequenced material came from PBMCs or a T cell subset sorted from them (not recorded which). These receptors originate from a man aged 18-30 years who had mild COVID-19 (a few samples of this study predate the infection). Cell type and time point are not known.

This chain uses TRBV5-1 with TRBJ1-1; 8 positions match TRBD1. The germline V gene encodes CDR1 SGHRS and CDR2 YFSETQ. The CDR3 runs to 14 residues. The V gene end was trimmed by 0 bases and the J gene end by 3 bases; junction bases not matched to a gene: 1. The CDR3 DNA reads as TGCGCCAGCAGCTTGGTGACAGGGGACACTGAAGCTTTCTTT. Its translation is CASSLVTGDTEAFF.

There are a few counts of this clonotype. The chain combines TRBV5-4 with TRBJ2-1; TRBD2 might be the D (6 bases). The CDR3 consists of 13 residues. V lost 4 bases and J 6 bases, leaving 11 bases between the germline ends. The germline CDR1 and CDR2 sequences are SGHNT and YYREEE (reference sequence). This CDR3 is CASSGGTSNEQFF. The CDR3, as DNA: TGTGCCAGCAGCGGGGGGACCAGCAATGAGCAGTTCTTC.

This chain uses TRBV4-2 with TRBJ2-5; TRBD2 matches at 9 bases. V gave up 0 bases and J gave up 4 bases; unmatched junction bases: 6. Germline CDR1 is LGHNA and CDR2 is YNFKEQ. The CDR3 runs to 16 residues. The CDR3 bases are TGTGCCAGCAGCCAAGAGGCGGGAGGGCCCCCAGAGACCCAGTACTTC. Translation: CASSQEAGGPPETQYF.

The sample holds many counts of this clonotype. The V and J genes are TRBV7-6 and TRBJ1-1; TRBD1 matches at 9 bases. Germline CDR1 reads SGHVS; CDR2 reads FNYEAQ. The V and J ends lost 2 bases and 3 bases, in that order; junction bases with no gene match: 7. This CDR3 is 16 amino acids long. The CDR3 here is CASSLPATGGDTEAFF. The CDR3 DNA sequence: TGTGCCAGCAGCTTACCCGCGACAGGGGGGGACACTGAAGCTTTCTTT. Full variable domain (remainder filled in from reference TRBV7-6 and TRBJ1-1): GAGVSQSPRYKVTKRGQDVALRCDPISGHVSLYWYRQALGQGPEFLTYFNYEAQQDKSGLPNDRFSAERPEGSISTLTIQRTEQRDSAMYRCASSLPATGGDTEAFFGQGTRLTVV.

This chain uses TRBV12-3 or TRBV12-4 with TRBJ2-5; 14 bases map to TRBD2. V gave up 2 bases and J gave up 4 bases; unmatched junction bases: 15. This CDR3 region has 20 residues. This chain's CDR3 is CASSLTPGLAGGDPIETQYF. CDR3 nucleotide sequence: TGTGCCAGCAGTTTAACCCCCGGACTAGCGGGGGGTGACCCCATAGAGACCCAGTACTTC.

The V call is TRBV29-1, the J call TRBJ2-2, with TRBD2 matching 8 bases. This CDR3 region has 15 residues. CDR1 is SQVTM, CDR2 ANQGSEA, per germline. V lost 6 bases and J lost 4; bases outside the gene matches: 10. CDR3 loop: CSVDREGSGTGELFF. The DNA of the CDR3 is TGCAGCGTCGACCGGGAGGGGAGCGGCACCGGGGAGCTGTTTTTT.

V gene TRBV11-2 combines with J gene TRBJ2-1; no firm D call. From germline, CDR1 is SGHAT and CDR2 FQNNGV. Trimming left V 2 bases short and J 2 bases short, with 10 bases between. The CDR3 has 15 residues. This CDR3 reads CASSLLGLTYNEQFF. The CDR3 region has the DNA TGTGCCAGCAGCTTACTAGGTTTGACCTACAATGAGCAGTTCTTC.

This clonotype was counted between two and nine times. The chain recombines TRBV11-2 with TRBJ2-7, with 7 bases identical to TRBD1. From germline, CDR1 is SGHAT and CDR2 FQNNGV. J lost 6 bases, V lost 5 bases, and 4 bases had no gene match. The CDR3 spans 12 residues. CDR3 protein: CASSNDRVEQYF. The DNA for the CDR3 is TGTGCCAGCAGCAACGACAGGGTCGAGCAGTACTTC.

This clonotype came up many times. The chain links TRBV20-1 to TRBJ2-3, with D tentatively TRBD2 (5 bases). The CDR3 consists of 13 residues. V shed 0 bases and J shed 3 bases, with 7 bases lying between them. The germline gives CDR1 DFQATT, CDR2 SNEGSKA (reference sequence). In nucleotides, the CDR3 is TGCAGTGCTAGAGAATCGGGAACAGATACGCAGTATTTT. It specifies CSARESGTDTQYF.

The gene calls are TRBV4-1 and TRBJ1-2; TRBD1 is a possible D gene (5 bases). V lost 5 bases and J lost 2, with 12 bases in between. CDR3 length: 14 residues. Germline V gives CDR1 MGHRA, CDR2 YSYEKL. Written as DNA, the CDR3 is TGCGCCAGCAGCGAGGGACCGAGAAACTATGGCTACACCTTC. Its protein is CASSEGPRNYGYTF.

V and J are TRBV20-1 and TRBJ2-7; D is unclear. V gave up 0 bases and J gave up 7 bases, with 7 bases separating them. The CDR3 has 11 residues. The V gene's germline CDR1 is DFQATT and CDR2 SNEGSKA (reference sequence). The CDR3 bases are TGCAGTGCTAGAGATGGGTGGGAGCAGTACTTC. Its translation is CSARDGWEQYF.

The chain links TRBV3-1 to TRBJ2-2; the match to TRBD2 covers 8 bases. This CDR3 region has 15 residues. V trimming: 4 bases; J trimming: 5 bases; junction bases outside the gene matches: 6. Germline loops: CDR1 LGHDT, CDR2 YNNKEL (reference sequence). The CDR3 DNA reads as TGTGCCAGCAGCCCACGGACTAGCCGAACCGGGGAGCTGTTTTTT. This gives the protein CASSPRTSRTGELFF.

The CDR3 loop is CASSISGPSSYNEQFF. The CDR3 bases are TGTGCCAGCAGCATTAGCGGACCGAGCTCCTACAATGAGCAGTTCTTC. The rearrangement uses TRBV28 and TRBJ2-1, with D possibly matching TRBD2 (6 bases). CDR1 and CDR2 from the germline V gene are MDHEN and SYDVKM. Trimming cost V 6 bases and J 0 bases, with 15 bases left between them. The CDR3 is 16 amino acids.